One sample yielded the 28 T cell receptor beta chains listed below, sequenced in a study of shared clonotypes between healthy human individuals. CD45RO negativity and positive selection for CCR7 defined naive CD8 cells, a population that excluded terminally differentiated effector memory CD45RA+ cells. Produced via immunoSEQ multiplex PCR; TCRdb's table is partial and in-frame only. The sample has about 2.1 million clones; approximately 92% are singletons. Material: naive CD8+ T cells from PBMCs. The receptors stem from a man aged 18-30 years in good health. Some clones in this sample may be carry-over from other donors' samples.

A few counts support this clone. The genes are TRBV9 and TRBJ2-1, with TRBD2 identical over 10 bases. Germline CDR1 is SGDLS and CDR2 is YYNGEE. The CDR3 covers 15 residues. J gave up 15 bases and V 4 bases, and 16 bases lay outside the gene matches. The CDR3 here is CASSFQDREAGGPFF. DNA of the CDR3: TGTGCCAGCAGCTTTCAAGATAGGGAAGCGGGAGGGCCGTTCTTC. The complete variable domain, with remaining parts taken from reference TRBV9 and TRBJ2-1, reads DSGVTQTPKHLITATGQRVTLRCSPRSGDLSVYWYQQSLDQGLQFLIQYYNGEERAKGNILERFSAQQFPDLHSELNLSSLELGDSALYFCASSFQDREAGGPFFGPGTRLTVL.

This chain links TRBV30 with TRBJ1-2; maybe TRBD1 (6 bases). Looked up from germline, CDR1 is GTSNPN and CDR2 is SVGIG (reference sequence). The CDR3 extends over 12 amino acids. V was shortened by 3 bases and J by 8 bases, with 13 bases between the two germline ends. The CDR3 is CAWRVKGDGYTF. The CDR3 nucleotides read TGTGCCTGGAGAGTCAAGGGGGACGGCTACACCTTC. Looking up the rest from reference TRBV30 and TRBJ1-2 gives the full variable domain: SQTIHQWPATLVQPVGSPLSLECTVEGTSNPNLYWYRQAAGRGLQLLFYSVGIGQISSEVPQNLSASRPQDRQFILSSKKLLLSDSGFYLCAWRVKGDGYTFGSGTRLTVV.

This sequence joins TRBV28 and TRBJ1-3, with 7 bases identical to TRBD1. Trimming removed 3 bases from V and 4 bases from J; junction bases left unmatched: 9. Germline V CDR1 and CDR2: MDHEN, SYDVKM. The CDR3 consists of 16 residues. The CDR3 sequence is CASSLEGAFPGNTIYF. Here the CDR3 DNA reads TGTGCCAGCAGTTTGGAGGGGGCCTTTCCAGGAAACACCATATATTTT.

In the case of this clone: Other DNA sequences of this sample code for an identical CDR3. The chain employs TRBV29-1 and TRBJ2-7, with 11 bases fitting TRBD2. Trimming took 3 bases from V and 0 from J; bases not matched to a gene: 19. Germline CDR1 and CDR2: SQVTM and ANQGSEA. The CDR3 loop spans 20 amino acids. The CDR3 region has the DNA TGCAGCGTTGACGGTATTGTAACCGGGACTAGCGGACCGAGCTCCTACGAGCAGTACTTC. Translated, it gives CSVDGIVTGTSGPSSYEQYF.

Notes on this clone: Other DNA sequences in the sample encode the same CDR3. The V gene is TRBV7-9, the J gene TRBJ1-1; D is unresolved. The CDR3 runs 12 residues. Trimming stripped 2 bases from V and 2 bases from J, with 3 bases between. Germline V gene sequence: CDR1 SEHNR, CDR2 FQNEAQ (reference sequence). CDR3 nucleotides: TGTGCCAGCAGCTTACAAAACACTGAAGCTTTCTTT. Its protein product is CASSLQNTEAFF.

The chain uses TRBV27 and TRBJ2-1, with 11 nucleotides matching TRBD1. CDR1 and CDR2 from the germline V gene are MNHEY and SMNVEV (reference sequence). V lost 6 bases to trimming and J lost 3 bases; unmatched junction nucleotides: 4. The CDR3 length is 15 residues. The CDR3 region has the DNA TGTGCCAGCAGCCAGGACAGGGGGCTCTACAATGAGCAGTTCTTC. Amino acid sequence: CASSQDRGLYNEQFF.

The V gene is TRBV29-1, the J gene TRBJ2-7; tentatively, D is TRBD1 or TRBD2 (5 bases each). CDR1 and CDR2 (germline): SQVTM, ANQGSEA. The CDR3 length is 12 residues. Trimming removed 8 bases at V and 6 bases at J, with 17 bases between. In DNA form, the CDR3 reads TGCAGCTCCACCGGGACGGTTGGCGAGCAGTACTTC. The encoded protein is CSSTGTVGEQYF.

This chain joins TRBV9 and TRBJ2-5; possibly TRBD2 for D (6 bases). This CDR3 has 16 residues. The V end lost 0 bases, the J end lost 4 bases, and 16 bases lay between the germline ends. CDR1 and CDR2 (germline): SGDLS, YYNGEE. This chain's CDR3 is CASSVAGAKWGETQYF. The CDR3 DNA reads TGTGCCAGCAGCGTAGCGGGAGCAAAGTGGGGAGAGACCCAGTACTTC.

The CDR3 DNA follows: TGTGCCAGCAGCGTCACCGGGACAGGGTCGAACACTGAAGCTTTCTTT. Translated: CASSVTGTGSNTEAFF. This chain joins TRBV9 and TRBJ1-1; 9 nucleotides line up with TRBD1. Trimming removed 2 bases from V and 1 base from J; junction bases left unmatched: 6. Germline V lookup: CDR1 SGDLS, CDR2 YYNGEE. The CDR3 is 16 amino acids.

V is TRBV6-1 and J is TRBJ1-1; 7 bases are a match to TRBD1. With 2 bases clipped from V and 6 bases from J, the junction kept 3 bases outside the gene matches. Germline V CDR1 and CDR2: MNHNS, SASEGT. The CDR3 length is 13 residues. The chain's CDR3 is CASSEIQGAEAFF. CDR3 coding DNA: TGTGCCAGCAGTGAAATCCAGGGGGCTGAAGCTTTCTTT.

The CDR3 protein is CASGPRAPYSGRTYNEQFF. DNA of the CDR3: TGTGCCAGCGGCCCCCGTGCCCCATATAGCGGGCGAACCTACAATGAGCAGTTCTTC. The genes are TRBV28 and TRBJ2-1; the match to TRBD2 covers 7 bases. Germline loops: CDR1 MDHEN, CDR2 SYDVKM. The J segment lost 2 bases and the V segment lost 8 bases, leaving 21 bases of the junction unmatched. This CDR3 has 19 residues.

This clone was observed a single time. The chain employs TRBV27 and TRBJ1-1; D may be TRBD1 (5 bases). The CDR3 totals 13 residues. V lost 1 base, J lost 5 bases, and 8 bases lay in between. Germline V lookup: CDR1 MNHEY, CDR2 SMNVEV (reference sequence). CDR3 region: CASSLYYRTEAFF. CDR3 bases: TGTGCCAGCAGTTTATATTACAGGACTGAAGCTTTCTTT.

This clone was recorded once. The chain uses TRBV6-1 and TRBJ2-7; the match to TRBD2 covers 11 bases. With 3 bases clipped from V and 7 bases from J, the junction kept 8 bases outside the gene matches. Germline V gene data show CDR1 as MNHNS and CDR2 as SASEGT. The CDR3 totals 15 residues. The CDR3 loop is CASSDMGLAVLEQYF. DNA for the CDR3: TGTGCCAGCAGTGATATGGGACTAGCGGTACTAGAGCAGTACTTC.

The V gene is TRBV28, the J gene TRBJ2-2, with 11 bases that match TRBD2. CDR3 length: 21 amino acids. Germline V gene lookup returns CDR1 MDHEN and CDR2 SYDVKM. Unmatched junction bases numbered 22, after V lost 3 bases and J lost 7 bases. The DNA for the CDR3 is TGTGCCAGCAGTTTCCCGCCCATCTTTATTAGCGGGAGGGCCATGGGCGGGGAGCTGTTTTTT. Amino acids: CASSFPPIFISGRAMGGELFF.

The V and J genes are TRBV5-6 and TRBJ2-1; D is possibly TRBD1 (7 bases). The V gene's germline CDR1 is SGHDT and CDR2 YYEEEE. V shed 1 base and J shed 12 bases, with 11 bases lying between them. This CDR3 spans 12 amino acids. CDR3 DNA: TGTGCCAGCAGCTTGCCAGGGGGAGGGCAGTTCTTC. As protein: CASSLPGGGQFF.

The table lists this clone with a few counts. The chain uses TRBV25-1 and TRBJ1-5; TRBD1 is a possible D gene (5 bases). The germline CDR1 and CDR2 sequences are MGHDK and SYGVNS. CDR3 size: 13 residues. Between the trimmed V and J ends, which lost 4 bases and 7 bases, there was a span of 11 bases. CDR3 DNA: TGTGCCAGCAGTGGGGGCGGGGGGCAGCCCCAGCATTTT. It encodes CASSGGGGQPQHF.

This clone was seen once. V is TRBV7-9 and J is TRBJ2-3; D may be TRBD2 (6 bases). The CDR3 is 15 amino acids. Trimming took 3 bases from V and 2 from J, leaving 12 bases between them. From germline, CDR1 is SEHNR and CDR2 FQNEAQ (reference sequence). The CDR3 loop is CASSFGTDDTDTQYF. CDR3 nucleotide sequence: TGTGCCAGCAGCTTCGGGACTGACGACACAGATACGCAGTATTTT.

The genes are TRBV30 and TRBJ2-7, with D possibly being TRBD1 or TRBD2 (5 bases each). V was cut by 6 bases and J by 0 bases, with 9 bases left in between. CDR1 GTSNPN and CDR2 SVGIG come from the germline V gene (reference sequence). This CDR3 region has 12 residues. The DNA of the CDR3 is TGTGCCTGTTGGGGGACCTCCTACGAGCAGTACTTC. The encoded protein is CACWGTSYEQYF.

The chain couples TRBV7-9 to TRBJ1-4, with D maybe TRBD1 (5 bases). This CDR3 is 16 amino acids long. The V and J ends lost 5 bases and 6 bases respectively, with 19 bases between them. CDR1 is SEHNR and CDR2 is FQNEAQ in the germline V gene (reference sequence). The CDR3 DNA follows: TGTGCCAGCAGCCCGAGGTTAGGGGAAGCGGATGAAAAACTGTTTTTT. This translates into CASSPRLGEADEKLFF.

On this clone: The identical CDR3 is also encoded by other nucleotide sequences in the sample. This chain joins TRBV7-9 and TRBJ1-1; D might be TRBD1 (5 bases). This CDR3 region has 12 residues. Germline V lookup: CDR1 SEHNR, CDR2 FQNEAQ (reference sequence). Trimming took 5 bases from V and 4 from J, leaving 8 bases between them. CDR3 region: CASSPGGTEAFF. Here the CDR3 DNA reads TGTGCCAGCAGCCCCGGGGGCACTGAAGCTTTCTTT. Looking up the rest from reference TRBV7-9 and TRBJ1-1 gives the full variable domain: DTGVSQNPRHKITKRGQNVTFRCDPISEHNRLYWYRQTLGQGPEFLTYFQNEAQLEKSRLLSDRFSAERPKGSFSTLEIQRTEQGDSAMYLCASSPGGTEAFFGQGTRLTVV.

CDR3 nucleotides: TGTGCCATCAGTGAGACGGGCCGCGGGTTTGGAGGGTACGAGCAGTACTTC. Its translation is CAISETGRGFGGYEQYF. The chain has TRBV10-3 and TRBJ2-7; a weak D match, TRBD2 (6 bases). V gave up 2 bases and J gave up 4 bases, with 21 bases separating them. The CDR3 loop spans 17 amino acids. Germline CDR1 reads ENHRY; CDR2 reads SYGVKD.

This chain uses TRBV15 with TRBJ2-3, with TRBD2 identical over 8 bases. CDR1 and CDR2 from the germline V gene are LNHNV and YYDKDF (reference sequence). V trimming: 4 bases; J trimming: 4 bases; junction bases outside the gene matches: 4. The CDR3 length is 14 residues. For the CDR3, the DNA is TGTGCCACCAGCAAAAGCGGGAGCGCAGATACGCAGTATTTT. Protein sequence: CATSKSGSADTQYF.

This clone was observed once. The chain couples TRBV9 to TRBJ1-1; tentatively, D is TRBD1 (5 bases). V shed 3 bases and J shed 1 base, with 10 bases lying between them. Germline lookup yields CDR1 SGDLS and CDR2 YYNGEE. The CDR3 is made up of 14 amino acids. DNA for the CDR3: TGTGCCAGCAGCGGAGGAGGGGAGAACACTGAAGCTTTCTTT. It codes for CASSGGGENTEAFF.

This clone was observed once. The chain employs TRBV30 and TRBJ2-5; 7 nucleotides align to TRBD2. The germline V gene has CDR1 GTSNPN and CDR2 SVGIG (reference sequence). J lost 5 bases, V lost 0 bases, and 6 bases had no gene match. CDR3 size: 14 residues. The CDR3 sequence is CAWSVGAGVETQYF. CDR3 nucleotide sequence: TGTGCCTGGAGTGTAGGTGCGGGAGTGGAGACCCAGTACTTC.

V gene TRBV28 combines with J gene TRBJ1-1; 9 positions match TRBD1. V shed 1 base, J shed 2 bases, and the junction held 5 bases outside the gene matches. The germline gives CDR1 MDHEN, CDR2 SYDVKM. The CDR3 is 16 residues long. The CDR3 bases are TGTGCCAGCAGTTTATACGGGACAGGGCCTAACACTGAAGCTTTCTTT. This translates into CASSLYGTGPNTEAFF.

V and J are TRBV19 and TRBJ2-3, with 8 bases aligning to TRBD2. V was clipped by 3 bases and J by 0 bases; unmatched bases: 8. The germline V gene has CDR1 LNHDA and CDR2 SQIVND (reference sequence). The CDR3 totals 17 residues. The CDR3, as DNA: TGTGCCAGTAGTATCTGGTTGCGGGAGGCTAGCACAGATACGCAGTATTTT. Protein product: CASSIWLREASTDTQYF.

About this clone itself: Within the sample, other DNA sequences also encode this same CDR3. The V gene is TRBV28, the J gene TRBJ1-5, with no clear D. Trimming pared 5 bases from V and 0 bases from J, leaving 8 bases between. The CDR3 loop spans 14 amino acids. The germline V gene has CDR1 MDHEN and CDR2 SYDVKM. In DNA form, the CDR3 reads TGTGCCAGCAGTCCAATTTATAGCAATCAGCCCCAGCATTTT. It is translated as CASSPIYSNQPQHF.

This clone was found once. CDR3 residues: CASSVGTGGPYGYTF. The CDR3 DNA follows: TGTGCCAGCAGCGTCGGGACAGGGGGTCCCTATGGCTACACCTTC. This chain links TRBV7-9 with TRBJ1-2, with 11 positions matching TRBD1. Per the germline V gene, CDR1 is SEHNR and CDR2 is FQNEAQ (reference sequence). V lost 5 bases, J lost 4 bases, and 6 bases stayed unmatched. This CDR3 has 15 residues.